The 8 T cell receptor beta chains given below trace back to one sample, sequenced in a study of T cell responses to AZD1222 COVID-19 vaccine. Clones were read by immunoSEQ multiplex PCR, and TCRdb kept only the in-frame ones, dropping some. The sample has 130,000 or so clones, roughly nine tenths seen once. The specimen comprised peripheral blood, sampled on day 0 of AZD1222 vaccination. The receptor set was obtained from an adult in good health.

This clone was found a few times. The J gene is TRBJ2-1, the V gene TRBV6-4; maybe TRBD2 (5 bases). V lost 1 base and J lost 2, with 9 bases in between. Per germline, CDR1 MRHNA and CDR2 SNTAGT. This CDR3 has 15 amino acids. The CDR3 reads CASSDWSSPYNEQFF. The DNA of the CDR3 is TGTGCCAGCAGTGACTGGTCTAGCCCCTACAATGAGCAGTTCTTC.

The V gene is TRBV6-1, the J gene TRBJ1-2; unclear D gene. This CDR3 region has 13 residues. V lost 0 bases to trimming and J lost 6 bases, with 8 bases between them. From germline, CDR1 is MNHNS and CDR2 SASEGT. The CDR3 sequence is CASSEATGDGYTF. Written as DNA, the CDR3 is TGTGCCAGCAGTGAAGCGACCGGGGATGGCTACACCTTC.

The chain employs TRBV28 and TRBJ2-1; 10 nucleotides align to TRBD2. The germline gives CDR1 MDHEN, CDR2 SYDVKM. The CDR3 extends over 16 amino acids. With 7 bases clipped from V and 7 bases from J, the junction kept 13 bases outside the gene matches. This CDR3 reads CASIRAAGGPGNEQFF. Here the CDR3 DNA reads TGTGCCAGCATTCGCGCAGCGGGGGGGCCGGGAAATGAGCAGTTCTTC.

The chain combines TRBV7-3 with TRBJ2-7; 9 nucleotides match TRBD1. CDR1 and CDR2 from the germline V gene are SGHTA and FQGTGA. This CDR3 has 14 amino acids. V was pared by 5 bases and J by 5 bases, with 7 bases of the junction left unmatched. Here the CDR3 DNA reads TGTGCCAGCAGCCCCGGGACAGGGACGCACGAGCAGTACTTC. Protein sequence: CASSPGTGTHEQYF.

This chain links TRBV18 with TRBJ1-5; 9 bases fit TRBD1. The V segment lost 6 bases and the J segment 7 bases; nucleotides outside the gene matches: 4. The CDR3 totals 13 residues. Germline values: CDR1 KGHSH, CDR2 LQKENI. The CDR3 bases are TGTGCCAGCTCGACAGGGGGTTCCCAGCCCCAGCATTTT. It codes for CASSTGGSQPQHF.

The V and J genes are TRBV9 and TRBJ1-1, with D perhaps matching TRBD1 (6 bases). The CDR3 spans 14 residues. The germline CDR1 and CDR2 sequences are SGDLS and YYNGEE. Trimming cost V 3 bases and J 6 bases, with 15 bases left between them. The CDR3 protein is CASSAGGASPEAFF. DNA of the CDR3: TGTGCCAGCAGCGCGGGGGGCGCAAGCCCTGAAGCTTTCTTT.

The count of this clone is one. The chain is built from TRBV21-1 and TRBJ1-2. TRBV21-1 is tagged as a pseudogene. This CDR3 region has 16 residues. The CDR3 nucleotides are TGTGCCAGCAGCAAAGCGCAAAGGACTGGCTCCAGTGGCTACACCTTC. The encoded protein is CASSKAQRTGSSGYTF.

The CDR3 is CASRTKGYGYTF. The CDR3 DNA follows: TGTGCCAGCAGAACTAAGGGCTATGGCTACACCTTC. The chain combines TRBV12-3 or TRBV12-4 with TRBJ1-2; no definite D call. There are 12 residues in the CDR3. The ends were cut back, 6 bases at V and 4 bases at J, with 9 bases in the middle.